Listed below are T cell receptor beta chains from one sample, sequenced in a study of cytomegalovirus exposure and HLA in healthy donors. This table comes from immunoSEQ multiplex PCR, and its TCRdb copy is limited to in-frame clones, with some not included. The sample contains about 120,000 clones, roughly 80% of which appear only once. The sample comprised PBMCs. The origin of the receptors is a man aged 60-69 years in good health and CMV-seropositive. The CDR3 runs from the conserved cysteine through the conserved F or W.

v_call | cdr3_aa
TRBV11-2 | CASRPGQALTGYTF
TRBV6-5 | CASRTTGQGQVKLFF
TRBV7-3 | CASSITGTFTDTQYF
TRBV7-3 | CASSTQSTDTQYF
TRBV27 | CASSLDTSGSRTQYF
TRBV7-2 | CASSTQGRTEAFF
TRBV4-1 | CASSQPQGGVEKLFF
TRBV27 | CASSTFRPAGDTEAFF
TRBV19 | CASSIGQGGKAFF
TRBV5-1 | CASSLVASTDTQYF
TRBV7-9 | CASSSPPGLAGVSEQYF
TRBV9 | CASSAAGRTDTQYF
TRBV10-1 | CASSAVISYNEQFF
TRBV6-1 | CASSTGDRYGYTF
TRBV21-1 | CQRTEKTPRERETQYF
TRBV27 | CASSLFPGQDGVRVVNEQFF
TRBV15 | CATSRDSETQYF
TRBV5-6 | CASSPRGWSNQPQHF
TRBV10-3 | CAIASGGAFYTGELFF
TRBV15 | CATSRGAGSEETQYF
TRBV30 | CAWSLWGHNQPQHF
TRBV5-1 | CASSSNPTANYGYTF
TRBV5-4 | CASSISTGRSEQYF